Listed below are T cell receptor beta chains from one sample, sequenced in a study of control samples from healthy donors and cancer patients. Sequencing used immunoSEQ multiplex PCR; TCRdb keeps in-frame clones, though not all of them. The profile shows about 83,000 clones, roughly 91% of them singletons. Sequenced input: blood. Every receptor here comes from a man aged 30 to 39 in good health. CDR3s include the opening cysteine and the closing phenylalanine or tryptophan. A D gene is named only where the DNA matches it firmly. Clone size is given for some rows only: seen once, a few or many times, or a class if the clone is expanded.

TRBV3-1/TRBV3-2	TRBD1	18	TRBJ2-6	-	CASSHPSGTGTGANVLTF	TGTGCCAGCAGCCATCCCTCCGGGACAGGGACTGGGGCCAACGTCCTGACTTTC
TRBV6-6	TRBD2	16	TRBJ2-1	-	CASSRLAGEGYNEQFF	TGTGCCAGCAGTCGACTAGCGGGAGAGGGCTACAATGAGCAGTTCTTC
TRBV13	-	14	TRBJ2-7	-	CASSFGTSSYEQYF	TGTGCCAGCAGCTTCGGGACGAGCTCCTACGAGCAGTACTTC
TRBV29-1	TRBD1	11	TRBJ1-2	-	CSVRGDYGYTF	TGCAGCGTCAGGGGGGACTATGGCTACACCTTC
TRBV5-5	TRBD1	13	TRBJ1-1	-	CAPTGNWGTEAFF	TGTGCCCCGACAGGGAATTGGGGCACTGAAGCTTTCTTT
TRBV13	TRBD2	16	TRBJ2-5	-	CASSLVAGAFQETQYF	TGTGCCAGCAGCTTAGTAGCGGGGGCTTTCCAAGAGACCCAGTACTTC
TRBV18	-	17	TRBJ2-7	-	CASSPPGNAFRPYEQYF	TGTGCCAGCTCACCACCAGGAAACGCCTTCAGACCCTACGAGCAGTACTTC
TRBV28	-	18	TRBJ1-6	-	CASSPSGASGSYNSPLHF	TGTGCCAGCAGCCCTTCGGGGGCTAGTGGCTCCTATAATTCACCCCTCCACTTT
TRBV6-5	-	13	TRBJ1-2	-	CASSNTGYYGYTF	TGTGCCAGCAGTAATACAGGGTATTACGGCTACACCTTC
TRBV9	TRBD1	16	TRBJ1-5	-	CASSVVVSRGNQPQHF	TGTGCCAGCAGCGTAGTAGTTTCCAGGGGGAATCAGCCCCAGCATTTT
TRBV24-1	TRBD2	16	TRBJ2-2	-	CATSDPTSGTTGELFF	TGTGCCACCAGTGACCCGACTAGCGGGACAACCGGGGAGCTGTTTTTT
TRBV11-1	TRBD1	13	TRBJ1-3	-	CASSSDRGHTIYF	TGTGCCAGCAGCTCGGACAGGGGACACACCATATATTTT
TRBV27	-	13	TRBJ2-7	-	CASSHLASYEQYF	TGTGCCAGCAGTCATCTAGCATCCTACGAGCAGTACTTC
TRBV11-2	TRBD1	16	TRBJ1-3	once	CASSSQGASSGNTIYF	TGTGCCAGCAGCTCCCAGGGGGCCTCGTCTGGAAACACCATATATTTT
TRBV28	TRBD1	19	TRBJ1-5	-	CASSWGYNRDRGGFQPQHF	TGTGCCAGCAGTTGGGGGTACAACCGGGACAGGGGAGGGTTTCAGCCCCAGCATTTT
TRBV4-2	TRBD2	16	TRBJ2-2	once	CASSQGLAGVTGELFF	TGTGCCAGCAGCCAAGGACTAGCGGGAGTTACCGGGGAGCTGTTTTTT
TRBV10-3	-	17	TRBJ2-3	-	CAISESNAGRSTDTQYF	TGTGCCATCAGTGAGTCGAACGCCGGTAGGAGCACAGATACGCAGTATTTT
TRBV3-1/TRBV3-2	TRBD2	17	TRBJ2-7	-	CASSQGIAGPAGTEQYF	TGTGCCAGCAGCCAGGGGATAGCGGGACCGGCGGGGACCGAGCAGTACTTC
TRBV14	-	14	TRBJ1-1	-	CASSLWGENTEAFF	TGTGCCAGCAGCCTGTGGGGGGAGAACACTGAAGCTTTCTTT
TRBV28	-	15	TRBJ1-5	-	CASSSLKAVNQPQHF	TGTGCCAGCAGTTCCCTTAAGGCAGTAAATCAGCCCCAGCATTTT
TRBV2	-	15	TRBJ1-4	-	CASSVSRATNEKLFF	TGTGCCAGCAGTGTTAGTAGGGCAACTAATGAAAAACTGTTTTTT
TRBV7-7	-	13	TRBJ2-3	-	CASSIGRKDTQYF	TGTGCCAGCAGCATAGGAAGGAAAGATACGCAGTATTTT
TRBV7-3	-	15	TRBJ1-1	-	CASSLTGRVATEAFF	TGTGCCAGCAGCTTAACGGGCAGGGTAGCCACTGAAGCTTTCTTT
TRBV3-1/TRBV3-2	-	16	TRBJ2-6	once	CASNKGRVSGANVLTF	TGTGCCAGCAACAAGGGACGGGTCTCTGGGGCCAACGTCCTGACTTTC
TRBV3-1/TRBV3-2	TRBD1	14	TRBJ2-7	-	CASSQGTGPYEQYF	TGTGCCAGCAGCCAAGGGACAGGGCCCTACGAGCAGTACTTC
TRBV21-1	-	17	TRBJ1-5	-	CASSYPLSPTPMQPQHF	TGTGCCAGCAGCTACCCCTTAAGCCCTACCCCCATGCAGCCCCAGCATTTT
TRBV5-1	-	15	TRBJ2-5	once	CASSLGRGSQETQYF	TGCGCCAGCAGCTTAGGCCGGGGATCCCAAGAGACCCAGTACTTC
TRBV4-2	TRBD2	18	TRBJ2-2	-	CASSRALAGGDNTGELFF	TGTGCCAGCAGCCGCGCGCTAGCGGGAGGGGATAACACCGGGGAGCTGTTTTTT
TRBV4-1	-	19	TRBJ2-2	-	CASSQKPQYGAVDTGELFF	TGCGCCAGCAGCCAAAAACCACAGTACGGGGCTGTAGACACCGGGGAGCTGTTTTTT
TRBV28	-	15	TRBJ1-4	-	CASSLVYSLNEKLFF	TGTGCCAGCAGTTTAGTTTACAGCCTTAATGAAAAACTGTTTTTT
TRBV6-5	-	13	TRBJ2-1	-	CASSTGRHNEQFF	TGTGCCAGCAGTACCGGACGGCACAATGAGCAGTTCTTC
TRBV27	-	15	TRBJ2-5	-	CASSSQGHLGETQYF	TGTGCCAGCAGTAGTCAGGGACATTTGGGAGAGACCCAGTACTTC
TRBV4-2	TRBD2	16	TRBJ2-7	-	CASSQTSRTSSYEQYF	TGTGCCAGCAGCCAAACTTCGAGGACTAGCTCCTACGAGCAGTACTTC
TRBV5-8	-	11	TRBJ1-2	few	CASSPGNGYTF	TGTGCCAGCAGCCCCGGTAACGGCTACACCTTC
TRBV12-3/TRBV12-4	TRBD1	11	TRBJ2-1	once	CASSPGTGLFF	TGTGCCAGCAGTCCCGGGACAGGGCTGTTCTTC